This T cell receptor beta chain was profiled in a study of T cells expressing NK-cell markers. Study at large: Source material for TCR beta repertoires consisted of sorted CD3+CD56+NKG2C+, CD3+CD56+NKG2C- and CD3+CD56-NKG2C+ T cells. Seven of the eight sequenced donors were HCMV-seropositive; one was seronegative.

About this clonotype: Its antigen is still unknown.

No DNA is given; TCRdb re-called the 5' RACE reads and lists each CDR3 protein once. Its table records around 550,000 distinct CDR3 sequences. CDR3 length: 11 residues. CDR1 and CDR2 from the germline V gene are MNHEY and SVGEGT. Overall study findings and caveats: The contribution of dominant NKG2C+ clonotypes to CD8+ T cells in about six donors was roughly 1.0-7.0%. Unclear, still, was the HCMV specificity of the expanded NKG2C+ T cell clones.

This chain joins TRBV6-2 or TRBV6-3 and TRBJ1-3. Sequenced sample: blood T cells: a sorted CD56 or NKG2C T cell subset, CD4+ or CD8+ T cells, or bulk PBMC T cells (not recorded which). The TCR was taken from a young man in good health. The CDR3 reads CASRTRNTIYF.